Sequencing of this T cell receptor beta chain was carried out in a study of cytomegalovirus exposure and HLA in healthy donors. As for the study in general: The same platform was used for the roughly 110 validation repertoires as for the 650 to 700 first-cohort repertoires, as reported in a later analysis. Notes on the study in general: Altogether, 150 or so TCR beta chains were recorded as cytomegalovirus-associated. There were a few CMV-associated chains whose specificity for CMV antigens was confirmed in vitro. There were some public TCRs occurring in many donors, but most TCR sequences were rare.

Per germline, CDR1 SEHNR and CDR2 FQNEAQ (reference sequence). Trimming removed 1 base at V and 5 bases at J, with 14 bases between. The CDR3 spans 15 residues. In the case of this clone: Its antigen is as yet unknown.

This table comes from immunoSEQ multiplex PCR, and its TCRdb copy is limited to in-frame clones, with some not included. The repertoire consists of under 300,000 clones, with nearly 90% occurring once and the leading ten covering 0.35% to 0.4%. This chain links TRBV7-9 with TRBJ1-2; D gene unclear. This receptor was obtained from a woman between 18 and 29 years old in good health and CMV-seronegative. Material for sequencing was PBMCs. The CDR3 region is CASSLEELGAYGYTF. The CDR3 nucleotides read TGTGCCAGCAGCTTAGAGGAGTTGGGTGCTTATGGCTACACCTTC.